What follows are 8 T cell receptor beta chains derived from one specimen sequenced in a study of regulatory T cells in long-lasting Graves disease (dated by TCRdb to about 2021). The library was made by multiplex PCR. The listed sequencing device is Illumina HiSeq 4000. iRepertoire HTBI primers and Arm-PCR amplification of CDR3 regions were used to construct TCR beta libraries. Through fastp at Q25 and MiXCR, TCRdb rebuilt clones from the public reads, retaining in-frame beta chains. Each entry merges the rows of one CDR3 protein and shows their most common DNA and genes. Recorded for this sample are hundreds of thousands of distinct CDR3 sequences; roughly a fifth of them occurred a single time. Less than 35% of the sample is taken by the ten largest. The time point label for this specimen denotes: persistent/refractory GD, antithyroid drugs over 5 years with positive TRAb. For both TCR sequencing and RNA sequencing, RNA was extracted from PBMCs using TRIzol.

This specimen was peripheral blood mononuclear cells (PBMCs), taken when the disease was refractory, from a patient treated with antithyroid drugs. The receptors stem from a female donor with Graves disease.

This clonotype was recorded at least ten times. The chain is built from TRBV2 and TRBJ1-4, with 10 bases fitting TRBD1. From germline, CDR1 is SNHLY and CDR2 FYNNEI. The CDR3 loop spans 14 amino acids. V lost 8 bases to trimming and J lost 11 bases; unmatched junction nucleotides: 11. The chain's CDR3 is CASGSGTGARKLFF. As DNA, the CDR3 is TGTGCCAGCGGCTCCGGGACAGGGGCTAGGAAACTGTTTTTT.

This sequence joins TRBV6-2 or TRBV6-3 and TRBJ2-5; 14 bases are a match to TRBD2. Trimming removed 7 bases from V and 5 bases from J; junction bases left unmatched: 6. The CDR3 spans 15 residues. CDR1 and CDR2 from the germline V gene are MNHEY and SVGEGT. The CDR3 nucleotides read TGTGCCAGCACAAGCCGGACTAGCGGGAGGGAGACCCAGTACTTC. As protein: CASTSRTSGRETQYF.

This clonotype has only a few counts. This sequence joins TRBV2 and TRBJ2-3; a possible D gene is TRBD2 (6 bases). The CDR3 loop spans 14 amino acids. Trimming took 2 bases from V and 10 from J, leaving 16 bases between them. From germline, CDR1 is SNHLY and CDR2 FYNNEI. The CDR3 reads CASSENFARGAQYF. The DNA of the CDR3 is TGTGCCAGCAGTGAAAATTTTGCGCGGGGTGCGCAGTATTTT.

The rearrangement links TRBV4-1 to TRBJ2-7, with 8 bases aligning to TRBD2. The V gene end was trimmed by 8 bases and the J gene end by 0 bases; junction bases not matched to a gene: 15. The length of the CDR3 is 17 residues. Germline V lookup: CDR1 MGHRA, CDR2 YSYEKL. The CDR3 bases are TGCGCCAGCTCTCTTCGGGCAGGCGGGACTAGCTCCTACGAGCAGTACTTC. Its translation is CASSLRAGGTSSYEQYF.

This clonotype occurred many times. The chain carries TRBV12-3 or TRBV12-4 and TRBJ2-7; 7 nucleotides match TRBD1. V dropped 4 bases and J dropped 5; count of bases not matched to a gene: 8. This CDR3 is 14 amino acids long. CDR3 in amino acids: CASSSDRAGDEQYF. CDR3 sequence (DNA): TGTGCCAGCAGTTCCGACAGGGCAGGCGACGAGCAGTACTTC.

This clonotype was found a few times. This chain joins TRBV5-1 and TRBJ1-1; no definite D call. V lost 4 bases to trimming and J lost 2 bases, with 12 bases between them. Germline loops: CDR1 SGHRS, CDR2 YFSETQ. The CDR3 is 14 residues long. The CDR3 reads CASSRARLNTEAFF. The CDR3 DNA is TGCGCCAGCAGCCGCGCGAGGCTCAACACTGAAGCTTTCTTT. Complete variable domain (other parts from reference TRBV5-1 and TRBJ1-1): KAGVTQTPRYLIKTRGQQVTLSCSPISGHRSVSWYQQTPGQGLQFLFEYFSETQRNKGNFPGRFSGRQFSNSRSEMNVSTLELGDSALYLCASSRARLNTEAFFGQGTRLTVV.

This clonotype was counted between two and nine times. The CDR3 DNA follows: TGTGCCTGGAGTGTATATCGCGGGACAGGGGGGCGAAAAGGCCTCTTCCGGGGCTACACCTTC. Protein product: CAWSVYRGTGGRKGLFRGYTF. The chain uses TRBV30 and TRBJ1-2; 11 bases are a match to TRBD1. Germline CDR1 and CDR2: GTSNPN and SVGIG (reference sequence). V trimming: 0 bases; J trimming: 8 bases; junction bases outside the gene matches: 26. The CDR3 is made up of 21 amino acids.

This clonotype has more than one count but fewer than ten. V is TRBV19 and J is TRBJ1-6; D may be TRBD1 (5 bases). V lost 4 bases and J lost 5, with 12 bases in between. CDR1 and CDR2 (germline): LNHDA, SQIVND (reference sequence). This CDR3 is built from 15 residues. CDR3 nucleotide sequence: TGTGCCAGTAGTAGAGGGGCCAGGGATAATTCACCCCTCCACTTT. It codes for CASSRGARDNSPLHF.